This paragraph covers one TCR beta chain sequence. At one end the junction does not follow the germline gene, possibly because of a read error. This entry is derived from a study of PD-L1 blockade in urothelial cancer. This CDR3 has 14 residues. CDR1 is SSHAT, CDR2 FNYEAQ, per germline (reference sequence). TCRdb's table, derived via immunoSEQ multiplex PCR, lists solely in-frame clones and lacks some. The sample lists tens of thousands of clones, 85% to 90% occurring once. As for time point: peripheral blood 6 weeks after treatment start. The specimen comprised PBMCs, sampled around atezolizumab (anti-PD-L1) treatment. The chain recombines TRBV7-7 with TRBJ2-3, with D possibly matching TRBD1 (5 bases). This clonotype originated in a man in his 60s with urothelial cancer. The CDR3 nucleotides are TGTGCTAGCAGCCGCCTACAGGGCACAGATACGCAGTATTTT. Amino acids: CASSRLQGTDTQYF.